This T cell receptor beta chain emerged from a study of cytomegalovirus exposure and HLA in healthy donors. The CDR3 runs 13 residues. Trimming removed 8 bases from V and 2 bases from J, with 13 bases in between. Germline V CDR1 and CDR2: MNHNS, SASEGT. Notes on the study in general: Most sequenced TCRs were rare (though some public TCRs occurred in many donors). In a later analysis, at a false discovery rate of 0.05, fewer than 20,000 TCR beta sequences matched HLA alleles. Listed as cytomegalovirus-associated were 170 or so TCR beta chains.

The PCR was carried out with 60 Vbeta primers and 13 Jbeta primers. Data came from immunoSEQ multiplex PCR; TCRdb stores just in-frame clones and leaves some out. Among 200,000 to 250,000 clones listed, 75% to 85% were seen once. Note on this clone: Antigen specificity is unknown.

The chain joins TRBV6-1 to TRBJ2-7; D may be TRBD1 (5 bases). The clonotype originates from a woman in her thirties or forties in good health and CMV-seronegative. What was sequenced was PBMCs. CDR3 protein: CASSAGIAYEQYF. The CDR3 DNA sequence: TGTGCCAGCTCAGCAGGGATCGCCTACGAGCAGTACTTC.